This T cell receptor beta chain was sequenced in a study of blood T cells in healthy people across ages. Findings and limits, study-wide: Long-lived donors had more naive CD4+ cells and higher diversity than aged donors.

Concerning this clonotype: Its target is not known.

V gave up 3 bases and J gave up 3 bases; unmatched junction bases: 8. Looked up from germline, CDR1 is DFQATT and CDR2 is SNEGSKA (reference sequence). The CDR3 totals 14 residues. Primers used in a second PCR of roughly 6 to 12 cycles were a sample-barcoded 5' primer and a J-beta primer mix. TCRdb re-derived calls from the 5' RACE reads in MiXCR, one entry per CDR3 protein. The sample carries fewer than 750,000 distinct CDR3 sequences, 40% to 55% recorded once. Sequencing input: blood. J is TRBJ2-7 and V is TRBV20-1, with 7 bases identical to TRBD1. The clonotype comes from a man older than 75 in good health. CDR3 DNA: TGCAGTGCTAGCGGACCCCCAGGGGGCTACGAGCAGTACTTC. It is translated as CSASGPPGGYEQYF.